This TCR beta chain was observed in a study of control samples from healthy donors and cancer patients. TCRdb keeps only in-frame clones here, not all; method: immunoSEQ multiplex PCR. The repertoire holds 120,000 or so clones, with more than 75% as singletons. With V trimmed by 3 bases and J by 0 bases, 2 bases remained unmatched. Germline-derived CDR1 and CDR2 are SGHRS and YFSETQ. This CDR3 is built from 16 residues. Sequenced input: blood. The sequence came from a man in his sixties in good health. The chain uses TRBV5-1 and TRBJ2-1, with TRBD2 matching over 11 bases. The DNA for the CDR3 is TGCGCCAGCAGCTCTAGCGGGGGGCACTCCTACAATGAGCAGTTCTTC. The encoded protein is CASSSSGGHSYNEQFF.